This T cell receptor (beta chain) was captured by sequencing in a study of CD8 T cells in ankylosing spondylitis. Broader study findings: Disease-linked clones proved CD8+ and comparatively uncommon in peripheral blood. Ankylosing spondylitis blood appeared to carry a characteristic TCR beta motif of eight or nine highly homologous variants.

This clonotype has only a few counts. The antigen is not known. TCRdb processed the 5' RACE reads anew with MiXCR; each CDR3 protein has one entry. This sample has tens of thousands of distinct CDR3 sequences, with roughly 8.8% found just once. The CDR3 consists of 13 residues. V lost 5 bases and J lost 9; bases outside the gene matches: 6. The sequence was collected from a male donor with ankylosing spondylitis. Sequenced material: blood, either unsorted or a sorted T cell fraction (not recorded which). The V and J genes are TRBV12-3 or TRBV12-4 and TRBJ2-3, with TRBD2 matching 9 bases. In nucleotides, the CDR3 is TGTGCCAGCAGTCTTAGCGGGAGAGACACGCAGTATTTT. Translated: CASSLSGRDTQYF.